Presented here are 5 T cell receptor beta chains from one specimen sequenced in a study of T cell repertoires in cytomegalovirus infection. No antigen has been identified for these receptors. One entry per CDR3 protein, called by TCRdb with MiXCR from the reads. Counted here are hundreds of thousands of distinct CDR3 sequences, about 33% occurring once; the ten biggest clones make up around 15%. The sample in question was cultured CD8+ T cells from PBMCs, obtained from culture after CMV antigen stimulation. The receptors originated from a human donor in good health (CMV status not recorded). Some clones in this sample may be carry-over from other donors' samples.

The CDR3: CASSEPLDRGFWYEQYV. The DNA for the CDR3 is TGTGCCAGCAGTGAACCCCTGGACAGGGGATTCTGGTACGAGCAGTACGTC. The V gene is TRBV2, the J gene TRBJ2-7; 9 bases align to TRBD1. CDR1 and CDR2 (germline): SNHLY, FYNNEI. Trimming removed 2 bases from V and 4 bases from J; junction bases left unmatched: 12. The CDR3 runs 17 residues.

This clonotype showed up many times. The CDR3 DNA follows: TGTGCCAGCAGCTCCGGACTAGCGGAAGAGACCCAGTACTTC. The encoded protein is CASSSGLAEETQYF. This rearrangement joins TRBV7-6 to TRBJ2-5, with TRBD2 matching 10 bases. The CDR3 consists of 14 residues. Looked up from germline, CDR1 is SGHVS and CDR2 is FNYEAQ. V was clipped by 4 bases and J by 3 bases; unmatched bases: 2. Full variable domain (rest looked up from reference TRBV7-6 and TRBJ2-5): GAGVSQSPRYKVTKRGQDVALRCDPISGHVSLYWYRQALGQGPEFLTYFNYEAQQDKSGLPNDRFSAERPEGSISTLTIQRTEQRDSAMYRCASSSGLAEETQYFGPGTRLLVL.

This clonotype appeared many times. The CDR3 bases are TGTGCCAGCAGTGCACGGACAGGCTCTAGCACAGATACGCAGTATTTT. Protein product: CASSARTGSSTDTQYF. This chain connects TRBV12-3 or TRBV12-4 to TRBJ2-3; 7 bases match TRBD1. The CDR3 loop spans 16 amino acids. The junction had 8 bases not matched to a gene; V was cut back by 5 bases and J by 0 bases.

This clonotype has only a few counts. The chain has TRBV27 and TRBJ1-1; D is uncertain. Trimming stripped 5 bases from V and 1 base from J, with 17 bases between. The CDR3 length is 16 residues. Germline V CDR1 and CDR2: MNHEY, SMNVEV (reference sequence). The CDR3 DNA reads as TGTGCCAGCAGTCCTTATGGGAGATGGACGAACACTGAAGCTTTCTTT. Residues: CASSPYGRWTNTEAFF.

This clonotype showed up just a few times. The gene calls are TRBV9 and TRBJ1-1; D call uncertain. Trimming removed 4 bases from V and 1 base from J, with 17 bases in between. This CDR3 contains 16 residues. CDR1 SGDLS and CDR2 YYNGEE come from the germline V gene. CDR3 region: CASSPHTPRRNTEAFF. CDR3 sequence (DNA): TGTGCCAGCAGCCCCCACACCCCCCGACGGAACACTGAAGCTTTCTTT.